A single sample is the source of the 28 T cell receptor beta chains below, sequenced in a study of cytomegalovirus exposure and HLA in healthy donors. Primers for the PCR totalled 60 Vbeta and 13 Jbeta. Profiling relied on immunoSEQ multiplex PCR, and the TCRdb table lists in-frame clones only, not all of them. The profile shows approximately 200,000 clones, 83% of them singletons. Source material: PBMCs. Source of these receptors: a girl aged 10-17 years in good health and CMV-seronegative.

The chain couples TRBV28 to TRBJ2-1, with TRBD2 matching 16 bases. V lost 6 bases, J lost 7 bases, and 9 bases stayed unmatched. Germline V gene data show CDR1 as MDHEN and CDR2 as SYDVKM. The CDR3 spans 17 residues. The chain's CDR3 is CASRGGTGLAGGNEQFF. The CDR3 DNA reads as TGTGCCAGCAGGGGAGGGACGGGACTAGCGGGGGGGAATGAGCAGTTCTTC.

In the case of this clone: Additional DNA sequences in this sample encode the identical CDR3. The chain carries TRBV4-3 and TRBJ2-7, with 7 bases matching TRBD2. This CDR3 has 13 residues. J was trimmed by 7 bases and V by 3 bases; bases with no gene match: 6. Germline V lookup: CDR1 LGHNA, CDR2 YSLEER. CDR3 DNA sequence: TGCGCCAGCAGCCAGGGGGAGGGAGGGGAGCAGTACTTC. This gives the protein CASSQGEGGEQYF.

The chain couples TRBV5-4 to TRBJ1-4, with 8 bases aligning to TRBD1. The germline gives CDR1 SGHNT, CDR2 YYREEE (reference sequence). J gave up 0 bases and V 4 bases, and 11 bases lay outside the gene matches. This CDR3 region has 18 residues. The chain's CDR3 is CASSRGTGGGSTNEKLFF. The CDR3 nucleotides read TGTGCCAGCAGCCGTGGAACAGGGGGAGGATCAACTAATGAAAAACTGTTTTTT.

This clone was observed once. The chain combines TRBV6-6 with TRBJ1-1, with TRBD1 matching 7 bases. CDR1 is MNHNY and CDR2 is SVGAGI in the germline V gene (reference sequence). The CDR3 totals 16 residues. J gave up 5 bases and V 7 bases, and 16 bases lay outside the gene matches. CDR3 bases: TGTGCCAGCACCAGAGGGGGCAAGGGGCTACGAACTGAAGCTTTCTTT. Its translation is CASTRGGKGLRTEAFF.

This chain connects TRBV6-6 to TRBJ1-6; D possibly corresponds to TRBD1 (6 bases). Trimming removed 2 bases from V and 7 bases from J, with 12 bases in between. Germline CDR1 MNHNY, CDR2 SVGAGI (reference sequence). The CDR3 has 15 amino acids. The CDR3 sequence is CASSYGQGRNSPLHF. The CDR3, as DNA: TGTGCCAGCAGTTACGGGCAGGGGCGGAATTCACCCCTCCACTTT.

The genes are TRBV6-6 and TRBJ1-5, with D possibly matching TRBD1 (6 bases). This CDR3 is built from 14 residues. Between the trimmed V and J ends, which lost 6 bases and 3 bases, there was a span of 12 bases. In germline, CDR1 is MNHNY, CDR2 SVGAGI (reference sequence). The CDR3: CASRDGQLNQPQHF. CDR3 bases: TGTGCCAGCAGGGACGGACAGCTCAATCAGCCCCAGCATTTT.

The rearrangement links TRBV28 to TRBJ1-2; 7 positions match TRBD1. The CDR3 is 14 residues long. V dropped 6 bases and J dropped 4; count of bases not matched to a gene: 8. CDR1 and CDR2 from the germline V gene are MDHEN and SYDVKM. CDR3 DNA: TGTGCCAGCAGATACCCGGGACAGAGCTATGGCTACACCTTC. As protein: CASRYPGQSYGYTF.

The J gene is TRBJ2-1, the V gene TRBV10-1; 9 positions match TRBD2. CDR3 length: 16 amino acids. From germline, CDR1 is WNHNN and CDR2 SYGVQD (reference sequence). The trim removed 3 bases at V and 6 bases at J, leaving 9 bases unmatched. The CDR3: CASSELRLAGLNEQFF. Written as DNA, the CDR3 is TGCGCCAGCAGTGAACTTCGGCTAGCGGGACTCAATGAGCAGTTCTTC.

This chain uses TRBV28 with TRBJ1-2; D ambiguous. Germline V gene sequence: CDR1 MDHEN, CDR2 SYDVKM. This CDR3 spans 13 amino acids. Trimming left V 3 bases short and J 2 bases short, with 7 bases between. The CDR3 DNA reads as TGTGCCAGCAGTTTGTACAACAACTATGGCTACACCTTC. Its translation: CASSLYNNYGYTF.

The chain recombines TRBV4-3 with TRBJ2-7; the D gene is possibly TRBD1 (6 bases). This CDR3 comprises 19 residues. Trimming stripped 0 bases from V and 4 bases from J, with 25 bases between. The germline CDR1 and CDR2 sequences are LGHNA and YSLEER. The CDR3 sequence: CASSQDLARGIEVGYEQYF. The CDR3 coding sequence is TGCGCCAGCAGCCAAGATCTCGCCAGGGGAATTGAGGTGGGATACGAGCAGTACTTC.

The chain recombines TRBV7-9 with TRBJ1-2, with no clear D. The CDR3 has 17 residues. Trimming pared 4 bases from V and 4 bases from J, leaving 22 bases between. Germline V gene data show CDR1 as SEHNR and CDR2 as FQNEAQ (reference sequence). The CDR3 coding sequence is TGTGCCAGCAGCTCAGCTCGAACCAACTCGGTCGGCTATGGCTACACCTTC. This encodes CASSSARTNSVGYGYTF.

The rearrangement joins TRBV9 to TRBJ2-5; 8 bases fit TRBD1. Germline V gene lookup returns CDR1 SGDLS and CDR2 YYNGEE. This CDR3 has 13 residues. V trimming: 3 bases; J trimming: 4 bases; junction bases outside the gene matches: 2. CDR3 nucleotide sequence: TGTGCCAGCAGCGCCGGGACAGGAGAGACCCAGTACTTC. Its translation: CASSAGTGETQYF.

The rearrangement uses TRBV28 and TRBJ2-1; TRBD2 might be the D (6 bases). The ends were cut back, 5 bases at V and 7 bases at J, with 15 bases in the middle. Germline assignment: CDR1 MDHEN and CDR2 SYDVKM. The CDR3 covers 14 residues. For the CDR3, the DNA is TGTGCCAGCAGTGGGGCGGGACCTACGAATGAGCAGTTCTTC. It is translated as CASSGAGPTNEQFF.

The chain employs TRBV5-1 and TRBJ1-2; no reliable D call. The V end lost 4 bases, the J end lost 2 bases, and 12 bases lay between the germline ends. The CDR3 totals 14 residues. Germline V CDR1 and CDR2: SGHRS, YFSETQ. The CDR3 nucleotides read TGCGCCAGCAGCGTCGGAGACTCGAACTATGGCTACACCTTC. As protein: CASSVGDSNYGYTF.

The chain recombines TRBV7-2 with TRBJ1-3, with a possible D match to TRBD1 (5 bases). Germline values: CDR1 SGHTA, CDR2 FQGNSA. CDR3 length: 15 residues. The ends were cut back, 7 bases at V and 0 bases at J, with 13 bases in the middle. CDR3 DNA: TGTGCCAGCACCGTGACAGCACACTCTGGAAACACCATATATTTT. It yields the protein CASTVTAHSGNTIYF.

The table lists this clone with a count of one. In DNA, the CDR3 is TGTGCCAGCAGTCGAGCGGAGGAACCAAGCTCTGGAAACACCATATATTTT. Its protein product is CASSRAEEPSSGNTIYF. The chain employs TRBV4-2 and TRBJ1-3; the D is unclear. V lost 6 bases to trimming and J lost 0 bases, with 18 bases between them. This CDR3 comprises 17 residues. CDR1 is LGHNA, CDR2 YNFKEQ, per germline.

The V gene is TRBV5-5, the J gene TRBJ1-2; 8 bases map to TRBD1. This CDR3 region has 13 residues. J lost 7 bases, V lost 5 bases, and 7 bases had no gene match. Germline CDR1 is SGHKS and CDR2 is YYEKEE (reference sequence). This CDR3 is CASRPGQEGGYTF. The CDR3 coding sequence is TGTGCCAGCAGACCGGGACAGGAGGGTGGCTACACCTTC.

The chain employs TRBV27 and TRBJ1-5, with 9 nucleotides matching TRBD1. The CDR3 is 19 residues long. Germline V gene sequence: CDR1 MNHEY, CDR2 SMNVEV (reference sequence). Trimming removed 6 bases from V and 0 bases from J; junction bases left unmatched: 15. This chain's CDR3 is CASRSVGTGSFYSNQPQHF. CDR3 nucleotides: TGTGCCAGCAGATCTGTAGGGACAGGGTCCTTCTATAGCAATCAGCCCCAGCATTTT.

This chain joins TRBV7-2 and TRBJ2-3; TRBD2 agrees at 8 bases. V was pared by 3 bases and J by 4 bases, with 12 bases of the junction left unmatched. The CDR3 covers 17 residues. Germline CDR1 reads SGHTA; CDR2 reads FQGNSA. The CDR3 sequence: CASSFYRGGPPSDTQYF. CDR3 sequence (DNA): TGTGCCAGCAGCTTTTATCGGGGGGGGCCCCCTTCAGATACGCAGTATTTT.

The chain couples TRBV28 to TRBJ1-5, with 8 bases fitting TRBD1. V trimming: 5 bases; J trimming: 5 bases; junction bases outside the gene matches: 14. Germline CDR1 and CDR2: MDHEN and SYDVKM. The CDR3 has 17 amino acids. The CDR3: CASSSRGQGGGHQPQHF. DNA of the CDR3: TGTGCCAGCAGTAGCAGAGGACAGGGAGGAGGGCATCAGCCCCAGCATTTT.

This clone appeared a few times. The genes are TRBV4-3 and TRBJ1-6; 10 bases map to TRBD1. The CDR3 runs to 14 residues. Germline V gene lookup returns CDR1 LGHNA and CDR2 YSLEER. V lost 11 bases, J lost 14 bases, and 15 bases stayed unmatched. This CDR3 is CASRGTGVPGALHF. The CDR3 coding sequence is TGCGCCTCACGGGGGACAGGGGTCCCCGGGGCCCTCCACTTT.

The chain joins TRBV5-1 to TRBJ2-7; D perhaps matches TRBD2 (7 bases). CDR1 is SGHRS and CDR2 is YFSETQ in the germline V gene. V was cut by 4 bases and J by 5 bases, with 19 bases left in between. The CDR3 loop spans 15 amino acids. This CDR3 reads CASSLGGGGVNEQYF. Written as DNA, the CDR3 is TGCGCCAGCAGCCTCGGAGGGGGGGGTGTTAACGAGCAGTACTTC.

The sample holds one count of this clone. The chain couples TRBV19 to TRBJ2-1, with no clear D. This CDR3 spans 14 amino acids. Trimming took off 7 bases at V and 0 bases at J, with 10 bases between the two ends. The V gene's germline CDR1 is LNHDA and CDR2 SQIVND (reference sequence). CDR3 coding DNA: TGTGCCAGTACCTTGGGCCCCTCCTACAATGAGCAGTTCTTC. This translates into CASTLGPSYNEQFF.

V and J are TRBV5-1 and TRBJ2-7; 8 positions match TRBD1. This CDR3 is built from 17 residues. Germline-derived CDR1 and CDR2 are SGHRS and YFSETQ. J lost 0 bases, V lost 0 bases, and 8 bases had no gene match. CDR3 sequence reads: CASSLGIRDRLSYEQYF. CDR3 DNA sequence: TGCGCCAGCAGCTTGGGAATCCGGGACAGGCTCTCCTACGAGCAGTACTTC.

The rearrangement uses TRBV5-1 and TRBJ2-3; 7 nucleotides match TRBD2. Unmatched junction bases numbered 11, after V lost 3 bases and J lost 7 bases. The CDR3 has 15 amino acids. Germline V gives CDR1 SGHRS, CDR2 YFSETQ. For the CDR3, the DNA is TGCGCCAGCAGCTGGGGGGGGACGGGCGAGAATACGCAGTATTTT. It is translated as CASSWGGTGENTQYF.

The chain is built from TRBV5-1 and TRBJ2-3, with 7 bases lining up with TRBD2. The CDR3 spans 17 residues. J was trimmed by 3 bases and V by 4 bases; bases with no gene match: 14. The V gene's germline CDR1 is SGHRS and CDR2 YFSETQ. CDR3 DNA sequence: TGCGCCAGCAGCCTCCGGGAGGCAGGGTACGCTACAGATACGCAGTATTTT. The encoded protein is CASSLREAGYATDTQYF.

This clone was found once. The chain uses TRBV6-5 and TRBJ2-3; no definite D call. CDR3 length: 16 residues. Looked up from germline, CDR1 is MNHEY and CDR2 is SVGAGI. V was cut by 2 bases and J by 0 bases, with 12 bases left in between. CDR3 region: CASSYLGLTSTDTQYF. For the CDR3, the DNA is TGTGCCAGCAGTTACCTTGGGCTAACTAGCACAGATACGCAGTATTTT.

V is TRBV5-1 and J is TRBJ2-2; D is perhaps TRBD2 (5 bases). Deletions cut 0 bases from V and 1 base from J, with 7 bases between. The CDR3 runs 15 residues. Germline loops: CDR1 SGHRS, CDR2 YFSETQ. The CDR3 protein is CASSLASGNTGELFF. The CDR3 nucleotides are TGCGCCAGCAGCTTGGCCAGCGGGAACACCGGGGAGCTGTTTTTT.